The entry below gives a single T cell receptor (beta chain) sequence along with its context. Its antigen remains unidentified. The entry originates in a study of T-cell reconstitution after alpha-beta-depleted transplantation in children. Study-wide points: Some patients' high day-60 TCRbeta diversity was traced to surviving recipient T cells and thymic progenitors.

Germline V gene lookup returns CDR1 KGHDR and CDR2 SFDVKD. The CDR3 is made up of 13 amino acids. The V end lost 9 bases, the J end lost 5 bases, and 13 bases lay between the germline ends. It was with unique molecular identifiers that the TCRbeta library was prepared. TCRdb reprocessed the PCR reads via MiXCR and lists one record per CDR3 protein. The sample includes approximately 800,000 distinct CDR3 sequences, roughly 15% of them seen just once. The chain has TRBV24-1 and TRBJ1-5; D uncertain. Sample: PBMCs, mostly from graft donor cells, taken 360 days after TCRalphabeta/CD19-depleted stem cell transplant. The sequence derives from a male patient aged 10 to 17 who had a stem cell transplant for acute lymphoblastic leukemia, so the T cells may come from the graft donor. CDR3 sequence reads: CATSQHRDQPQHF. The CDR3 DNA follows: TGTGCCACCTCCCAACACAGAGATCAGCCCCAGCATTTT.